Here is one T cell receptor (beta chain) with its context. Other nucleotide sequences in the sample specify the same CDR3. Sequencing used immunoSEQ multiplex PCR; TCRdb keeps in-frame clones, though not all of them. The data show about 180,000 clones, with around 91% seen just once and 1.4% held by the top ten. The data are from a study of control samples from healthy donors and cancer patients. The material sequenced was blood. The TCR originated in a woman aged 45-59 years in good health.

CDR3 sequence reads: CATGQGSNQPQHF. In DNA form, the CDR3 reads TGTGCCACAGGACAGGGGAGCAATCAGCCCCAGCATTTT. The chain links TRBV10-3 to TRBJ1-5; 9 bases line up with TRBD1. The V segment lost 10 bases and the J segment 1 base; nucleotides outside the gene matches: 2. Germline V gene sequence: CDR1 ENHRY, CDR2 SYGVKD. This CDR3 contains 13 residues.